This TCR beta chain was sequenced during a study of memory CD4+ T cells and cytomegalovirus serostatus. About the study: Donors were healthy Belgian adults, several CMV seropositive and approximately 23 seronegative.

Study processing details: After removing out-of-frame reads, around 2,000,000 distinct TCRbeta sequences remained. The method was immunoSEQ multiplex PCR; TCRdb's version includes in-frame clones alone and lacks a portion of them. The DNA was the basis for D and trimming; V, J and clone size are from that table. The data contain over 65,000 clones, around 80% of them singletons. About this clone itself: Its target is unknown.

The sort gate was single viable CD3+CD4+CD8-CD45RO+ cells for memory CD4+ T cells. Total CD4+ T cells were enriched by CD4 positive selection. This CDR3 is built from 15 residues. V lost 5 bases to trimming and J lost 5 bases; unmatched junction nucleotides: 6. The germline gives CDR1 MDHEN, CDR2 SYDVKM. Notes on the study in general: About 40% of the 164 known CMV-associated TCRbeta sequences appeared in CD4+ memory.

This clonotype was obtained from an adult in good health and CMV-seronegative. Sequencing used memory CD4+ T cells from blood. The V and J genes are TRBV28 and TRBJ2-5, with 12 bases matching TRBD2. The CDR3 DNA sequence: TGTGCCAGCAGTGAACTAGCGGGGGGCGAGGAGACCCAGTACTTC. It codes for CASSELAGGEETQYF. The full variable domain, in which reference TRBV28 and TRBJ2-5 provide the parts outside the CDR3, is DVKVTQSSRYLVKRTGEKVFLECVQDMDHENMFWYRQDPGLGLRLIYFSYDVKMKEKGDIPEGYSVSREKKERFSLILESASTNQTSMYLCASSELAGGEETQYFGPGTRLLVL.